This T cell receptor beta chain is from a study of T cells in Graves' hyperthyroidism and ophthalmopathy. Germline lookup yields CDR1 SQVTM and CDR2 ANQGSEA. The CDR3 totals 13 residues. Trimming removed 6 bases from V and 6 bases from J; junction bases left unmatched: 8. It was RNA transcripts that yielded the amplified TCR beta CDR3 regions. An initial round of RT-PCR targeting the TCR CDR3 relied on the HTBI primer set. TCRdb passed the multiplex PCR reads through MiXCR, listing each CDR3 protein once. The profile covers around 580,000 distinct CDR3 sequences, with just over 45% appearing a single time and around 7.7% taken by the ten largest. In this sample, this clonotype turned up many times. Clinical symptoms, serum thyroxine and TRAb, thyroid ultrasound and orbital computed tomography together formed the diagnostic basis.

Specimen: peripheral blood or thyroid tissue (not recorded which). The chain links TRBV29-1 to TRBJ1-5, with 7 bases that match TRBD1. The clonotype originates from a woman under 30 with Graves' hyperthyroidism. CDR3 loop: CSVSRGSGQPQHF. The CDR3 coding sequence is TGCAGCGTGAGCAGGGGGTCTGGTCAGCCCCAGCATTTT.